This T cell receptor beta chain is from a study of T cell responses to AZD1222 COVID-19 vaccine. The length of the CDR3 is 13 residues. The V end lost 6 bases, the J end lost 1 base, and 9 bases lay between the germline ends. Germline CDR1 reads SNHLY; CDR2 reads FYNNEI. Whole-study findings and limits: Baseline seropositivity characterized only six or seven AZD1222 recipients.

The data were produced by immunoSEQ multiplex PCR, yet TCRdb's version contains in-frame clones alone and is incomplete. Among fewer than 90,000 clones listed, 86% were seen once. A note on this clone: Its antigen is not identified. Additional DNA sequences in this sample encode the identical CDR3.

This specimen was peripheral blood, taken 28 days after the second AZD1222 dose. The TCR comes from an adult who received the AZD1222 COVID-19 vaccine. The chain couples TRBV2 to TRBJ1-1; D possibly corresponds to TRBD1 (5 bases). This CDR3 reads CASRGQGNTEAFF. The CDR3 coding sequence is TGTGCCAGCAGAGGGCAGGGGAACACTGAAGCTTTCTTT.